A single sample gave rise to the 25 T cell receptor beta chains below, sequenced in a study of T-cell reconstitution after alpha-beta-depleted transplantation in children. The TCRbeta library incorporated unique molecular identifiers. TCRdb passed the PCR reads through MiXCR, listing each CDR3 protein once. Among about 600,000 distinct CDR3 sequences listed, about 21% were seen once. Material: PBMCs, mostly from graft donor cells, obtained 360 days after TCRalphabeta/CD19-depleted stem cell transplant. These receptors all come from a boy under two years old who had a stem cell transplant for acute myeloid leukemia, so the T cells may come from the graft donor.

This clonotype turned up a few times. This chain uses TRBV12-3 or TRBV12-4 with TRBJ2-5; 10 bases fit TRBD2. J gave up 4 bases and V 6 bases, and 8 bases lay outside the gene matches. The CDR3 is made up of 15 amino acids. The CDR3, as DNA: TGTGCCAGCAGATCAGGACTAGCGGTCGTAGAGACCCAGTACTTC. Its protein is CASRSGLAVVETQYF.

This clonotype was detected a few times. J is TRBJ2-7 and V is TRBV6-5; D ambiguous. V lost 1 base, J lost 3 bases, and 13 bases lay in between. This CDR3 region has 15 residues. The germline CDR1 and CDR2 sequences are MNHEY and SVGAGI. CDR3 DNA: TGTGCCAGCAGTTACTATGACGAGGTCCGCTACGAGCAGTACTTC. This sequence encodes CASSYYDEVRYEQYF.

The chain combines TRBV20-1 with TRBJ2-1; possibly TRBD1 for D (5 bases). This CDR3 spans 13 amino acids. The germline gives CDR1 DFQATT, CDR2 SNEGSKA (reference sequence). The ends were cut back, 7 bases at V and 3 bases at J, with 13 bases in the middle. This CDR3 is CSVGRRIYNEQFF. CDR3 in DNA: TGCAGTGTGGGGCGTCGCATCTACAATGAGCAGTTCTTC.

The gene calls are TRBV7-9 and TRBJ2-3; no firm D call. The V end was cut by 5 bases, the J end by 3 bases, with 9 bases between. CDR3 length: 13 amino acids. Germline loops: CDR1 SEHNR, CDR2 FQNEAQ (reference sequence). In DNA form, the CDR3 reads TGTGCCAGCAGCGCAATGGCGACAGATACGCAGTATTTT. This encodes CASSAMATDTQYF.

This chain links TRBV20-1 with TRBJ2-3, with D maybe TRBD1 (6 bases). V lost 5 bases to trimming and J lost 2 bases, with 14 bases between them. CDR1 is DFQATT and CDR2 is SNEGSKA in the germline V gene (reference sequence). The CDR3 length is 14 residues. This CDR3 is CSAGWDKLTDTQYF. The CDR3 region has the DNA TGCAGTGCTGGATGGGACAAACTCACAGATACGCAGTATTTT.

The rearrangement joins TRBV12-3 or TRBV12-4 to TRBJ2-2, with 7 bases aligning to TRBD2. V lost 11 bases, J lost 6 bases, and 27 bases stayed unmatched. There are 19 residues in the CDR3. The CDR3 is CAFCLVASGVGQGPGELFF. DNA of the CDR3: TGTGCCTTCTGTTTAGTGGCTAGCGGCGTCGGGCAGGGACCCGGGGAGCTGTTTTTT.

The rearrangement joins TRBV25-1 to TRBJ2-7; weak D call: TRBD2 (6 bases). CDR3 size: 12 residues. V was trimmed by 7 bases and J by 3 bases, leaving 10 bases between them. Germline assignment: CDR1 MGHDK and CDR2 SYGVNS. In nucleotides, the CDR3 is TGTGCCAGCAAAAGCGGGCGCTACGAGCAGTACTTC. Protein: CASKSGRYEQYF.

This clonotype was recorded at least ten times. V gene TRBV6-2 or TRBV6-3 combines with J gene TRBJ2-2; D might be TRBD2 (6 bases). The CDR3 is 14 residues long. The germline V gene encodes CDR1 MNHEY and CDR2 SVGEGT. V lost 1 base and J lost 4, with 7 bases in between. The CDR3 DNA sequence: TGTGCCAGCAGTTACTGGGGAGGCACCGGGGAGCTGTTTTTT. It yields the protein CASSYWGGTGELFF.

The sample holds many counts of this clonotype. The V gene is TRBV20-1, the J gene TRBJ2-1, with a tentative D call TRBD2 (6 bases). The CDR3 sequence is 14 residues long. V lost 3 bases and J 5 bases, leaving 14 bases between the germline ends. CDR1 and CDR2 (germline): DFQATT, SNEGSKA (reference sequence). This CDR3 is CSASGGTLNNEQFF. In nucleotides, the CDR3 is TGCAGTGCTAGCGGCGGGACTCTAAACAATGAGCAGTTCTTC.

Only a few counts were recorded for this clonotype. This sequence joins TRBV29-1 and TRBJ2-1, with a tentative D call TRBD1 (6 bases). Germline V CDR1 and CDR2: SQVTM, ANQGSEA. Trimming stripped 1 base from V and 3 bases from J, with 7 bases between. The CDR3 spans 13 residues. CDR3 protein: CSVEADSYNEQFF. CDR3 DNA: TGCAGCGTTGAAGCGGACAGCTACAATGAGCAGTTCTTC.

The rearrangement joins TRBV20-1 to TRBJ2-3; TRBD1 matches 12 bases. CDR1 is DFQATT, CDR2 SNEGSKA, per germline (reference sequence). V was clipped by 5 bases and J by 4 bases; unmatched bases: 7. The CDR3 has 15 residues. CDR3 DNA sequence: TGCAGTGCTCGGGAGGGGACAGGGGGCGCAGATACGCAGTATTTT. It codes for CSAREGTGGADTQYF.

V and J are TRBV4-3 and TRBJ1-1; 9 bases fit TRBD1. CDR1 and CDR2 (germline): LGHNA, YSLEER. The junction had 5 bases not matched to a gene; V was cut back by 5 bases and J by 4 bases. The CDR3 runs to 14 residues. Here the CDR3 reads CASSFGTGSTEAFF. The CDR3 region has the DNA TGCGCCAGCAGCTTTGGGACAGGGAGCACTGAAGCTTTCTTT.

This clonotype appeared a few times. V usage is TRBV12-3 or TRBV12-4 and J usage is TRBJ2-2; D remains unclear. The length of the CDR3 is 14 residues. V lost 4 bases to trimming and J lost 0 bases, with 6 bases between them. CDR3 protein: CASSSETNTGELFF. The CDR3 DNA is TGTGCCAGCAGTTCGGAGACGAACACCGGGGAGCTGTTTTTT.

This clonotype was observed a few times. The chain joins TRBV7-9 to TRBJ1-2; 8 bases line up with TRBD1. The germline gives CDR1 SEHNR, CDR2 FQNEAQ (reference sequence). The CDR3 covers 13 residues. V trimming: 7 bases; J trimming: 8 bases; junction bases outside the gene matches: 9. The CDR3 is CASTPDRVGGYTF. Here the CDR3 DNA reads TGTGCCAGCACCCCGGACAGGGTCGGCGGCTACACCTTC.

This clonotype came up many times. The chain employs TRBV12-3 or TRBV12-4 and TRBJ2-2; 15 bases agree with TRBD2. The CDR3 is 16 amino acids. V lost 6 bases, J lost 4 bases, and 3 bases stayed unmatched. The CDR3 spells CASSPGLAGGTGELFF. The CDR3 DNA follows: TGTGCCAGCAGCCCGGGACTAGCGGGGGGCACCGGGGAGCTGTTTTTT.

The CDR3 sequence: CASSSKIYLAGDDTQYF. CDR3 nucleotides: TGTGCCAGCAGCTCCAAAATCTACTTAGCGGGGGACGATACGCAGTATTTT. This chain connects TRBV5-5 to TRBJ2-3; 9 nucleotides agree with TRBD2. Losses at the gene ends were 3 bases for V and 6 bases for J; bases not matched to a gene: 14. CDR1 and CDR2 from the germline V gene are SGHKS and YYEKEE (reference sequence). This CDR3 spans 17 amino acids.

This clonotype occurred a few times. This chain's CDR3 is CASRLGPSGNTIYF. As DNA, the CDR3 is TGTGCCAGCAGGCTAGGTCCAAGCGGGAACACCATATATTTT. The chain joins TRBV12-3 or TRBV12-4 to TRBJ1-3; unclear D gene. The CDR3 length is 14 residues. The V end was cut by 6 bases, the J end by 7 bases, with 16 bases between.

This sequence joins TRBV7-9 and TRBJ1-2; D possibly corresponds to TRBD1 (5 bases). This CDR3 spans 12 amino acids. Trimming cost V 0 bases and J 13 bases, with 12 bases left between them. Germline V CDR1 and CDR2: SEHNR, FQNEAQ (reference sequence). CDR3 sequence (DNA): TGTGCCAGCAGCTTAGCGCTACGGGGGTTCACCTTC. Protein: CASSLALRGFTF.

This clonotype was counted between two and nine times. This chain connects TRBV7-2 to TRBJ1-1; 7 nucleotides match TRBD1. Germline CDR1 is SGHTA and CDR2 is FQGNSA. This CDR3 comprises 14 residues. J lost 0 bases, V lost 8 bases, and 6 bases had no gene match. CDR3 region: CASGGGTMNTEAFF. CDR3 in DNA: TGTGCCAGCGGAGGGGGCACGATGAACACTGAAGCTTTCTTT.

For this clonotype: A much larger clone differs from this one at a single base, so this may be a read error. The chain is built from TRBV20-1 and TRBJ1-1; 7 bases are shared with TRBD1. CDR3 size: 13 residues. Germline loops: CDR1 DFQATT, CDR2 SNEGSKA (reference sequence). The DNA for the CDR3 is TGCTGTGCTGGACAGGAAGTTTGGACTGAAGCTTTCTTT. Translation gives CCAGQEVWTEAFF.

This clonotype was counted a few times. This chain connects TRBV4-3 to TRBJ2-7; the D gene is possibly TRBD2 (6 bases). There are 16 residues in the CDR3. Germline loops: CDR1 LGHNA, CDR2 YSLEER. V dropped 0 bases and J dropped 7 bases, with 19 bases sitting between them. The CDR3: CASSQDIQIKGGEQYF. The CDR3 DNA sequence: TGCGCCAGCAGCCAAGATATTCAGATAAAGGGAGGAGAGCAGTACTTC.

The CDR3 DNA sequence: TGTGCCAGCCCTTCCTTGATCGCGGAGTTCACCTACGAGCAGTACGTC. This gives the protein CASPSLIAEFTYEQYV. This chain uses TRBV6-2 or TRBV6-3 with TRBJ2-7, with no clear D. The CDR3 length is 16 residues. From germline, CDR1 is MNHEY and CDR2 SVGEGT. Trimming took off 8 bases at V and 2 bases at J, with 22 bases between the two ends.

This chain links TRBV6-1 with TRBJ2-3; no clear D gene. The germline CDR1 and CDR2 sequences are MNHNS and SASEGT. This CDR3 is 13 amino acids long. Trimming cost V 2 bases and J 10 bases, with 13 bases left between them. The CDR3 coding sequence is TGTGCCAGCAGTGAATTACATAGGGTTGCGCAGTATTTT. Residues: CASSELHRVAQYF.

Many counts were recorded for this clonotype. The rearrangement links TRBV27 to TRBJ2-2; D is unclear. Germline loops: CDR1 MNHEY, CDR2 SMNVEV (reference sequence). The length of the CDR3 is 12 residues. Between the trimmed V and J ends, which lost 6 bases and 3 bases, there was a span of 5 bases. The CDR3, as DNA: TGTGCCAGCAGCCCATACACCGGGGAGCTGTTTTTT. Its translation is CASSPYTGELFF.

At least ten counts were recorded for this clonotype. The chain recombines TRBV20-1 with TRBJ2-4; D not certain. V was trimmed by 3 bases and J by 0 bases, leaving 6 bases between them. Germline V gene sequence: CDR1 DFQATT, CDR2 SNEGSKA (reference sequence). The length of the CDR3 is 13 residues. The DNA for the CDR3 is TGCAGTGCTAGGGCGGTAGCCAAAAACATTCAGTACTTC. Translating gives CSARAVAKNIQYF.